This TCR beta chain was recovered during a study of early T cells in non-severe SARS-CoV-2 infection. About the research overall: With bulk RNA from unsorted whole blood as input, sequencing yielded unpaired chains.

V was pared by 1 base and J by 2 bases, with 2 bases between. The CDR3 runs 13 residues. Germline V gives CDR1 MGHDK, CDR2 SYGVNS. This clonotype came up a few times. Individual cDNA molecules received unique molecular identifiers. A single record per CDR3 protein comes from TCRdb applying MiXCR to the 5' RACE reads. Found here are tens of thousands of distinct CDR3 sequences, about 19% of them singletons; the top ten hold 15% to 20%. The receptor was derived from an adult who was a healthcare worker with PCR-confirmed SARS-CoV-2 infection or an uninfected control (not recorded which). The chain carries TRBV25-1 and TRBJ2-2; D gene ambiguous. The source was whole blood, collected at baseline. The CDR3 sequence: CASSEFNTGELFF. In DNA, the CDR3 is TGTGCCAGCAGTGAATTCAACACCGGGGAGCTGTTTTTT. Together with reference TRBV25-1 and TRBJ2-2, the CDR3 gives the full variable domain: EADIYQTPRYLVIGTGKKITLECSQTMGHDKMYWYQQDPGMELHLIHYSYGVNSTEKGDLSSESTVSRIRTEHFPLTLESARPSHTSQYLCASSEFNTGELFFGEGSRLTVL.